The rows below give T cell receptor beta chains drawn from one sample of a study of T-cell memory formation after mild COVID-19. TCRdb used MiXCR to reprocess the 5' RACE reads, holding one entry per CDR3 protein. The sample carries about 290,000 distinct CDR3 sequences, around a sixth recorded once. The sequenced material came from PBMCs or a T cell subset sorted from them (not recorded which). The source of these receptors is a man aged 18 to 35 who had mild COVID-19 (a few samples of this study predate the infection). Cell type and time point are not known. Each CDR3 is given with its conserved first and last residue. A D gene is named only where the DNA matches it firmly. Not all rows give a size; the values are once, few, many and, for expanded clones, a class.

>few|TRBD2|TRBV7-2|TRBJ2-3
TGTGCCAGCAGCTTCATAGCGGGGGTCACAGATACGCAGTATTTT
CASSFIAGVTDTQYF
>few|-|TRBV4-1|TRBJ2-2
TGCGCCAGCAGCCTTCGGAGGGGGTCGCTGAACACCGGGGAGCTGTTTTTT
CASSLRRGSLNTGELFF
>few|TRBD1|TRBV15|TRBJ2-7
TGTGCCACCAGCCGAACCCGACAGGGCGACTCCTACGAGCAGTACTTC
CATSRTRQGDSYEQYF
>-|-|TRBV12-3/TRBV12-4|TRBJ1-4
TGTGCCAGCAGTTTAGTATGGGCAGCCATGAATGAAAAACTGTTTTTT
CASSLVWAAMNEKLFF
>many|-|TRBV5-1|TRBJ1-6
TGCGCCAGCAGCAATCAGGGGCATAATTCACCCCTCCACTTT
CASSNQGHNSPLHF
>few|-|TRBV29-1|TRBJ1-1
TGCAGCGCACGGAGGCAGCTACTCATGAACACTGAAGCTTTCTTT
CSARRQLLMNTEAFF
>few|-|TRBV5-1|TRBJ2-5
TGCGCCAGCAGCTTGGTTCGCGGGGATGAAGAGACCCAGTACTTC
CASSLVRGDEETQYF
>few|-|TRBV7-9|TRBJ2-2
TGTGCCAGCAGCTTAGTAATGTTGCGGGGGCTATCGAACACCGGGGAGCTGTTTTTT
CASSLVMLRGLSNTGELFF
>-|TRBD2|TRBV2|TRBJ2-5
TGTGCCAGCGGAGGTAGCGGGCAAGAGACCCAGTACTTC
CASGGSGQETQYF
>-|-|TRBV4-1|TRBJ1-2
TGCGCCAGCAGCCAGGGGGATGGGAACTATGGCTACACCTTC
CASSQGDGNYGYTF
>-|-|TRBV6-2/TRBV6-3|TRBJ1-6
TGTGCCAGCAGTTACCGGGCAGATAATTCACCCCTCCACTTT
CASSYRADNSPLHF
>few|-|TRBV6-1|TRBJ1-5
TGTGCCAGCAGTGAAGCCAAGGATATCCTTCAGCCCCAGCATTTT
CASSEAKDILQPQHF
>-|-|TRBV7-2|TRBJ2-5
TGTGCCAGCAGCTTTGCTATCCAAGAGACCCAGTACTTC
CASSFAIQETQYF
>-|-|TRBV20-1|TRBJ2-3
TGCAGTGCTAGAGCGGCAGGAAACACAGATACGCAGTATTTT
CSARAAGNTDTQYF
>few|-|TRBV20-1|TRBJ1-6
TGCAGTGCTAGAGATCAGGTACTGCGACTACGCGATTCACCCCTCCACTTT
CSARDQVLRLRDSPLHF
>many|TRBD1|TRBV5-1|TRBJ2-7
TGCGCCAGCAGCCACAGGGGGCCCTACGAGCAGTACTTC
CASSHRGPYEQYF
>few|-|TRBV12-3/TRBV12-4|TRBJ2-2
TGTGCCAGCACCCCCGGTCTGAACACCGGGGAGCTGTTTTTT
CASTPGLNTGELFF
>-|-|TRBV7-2|TRBJ1-3
TGTGCCAGCAGCGGGCGGCCAGGGGCGCCCTCTGGAAACACCATATATTTT
CASSGRPGAPSGNTIYF
>-|TRBD2|TRBV7-9|TRBJ2-1
TGTGCCAGCAGCTTAGGTCCGCGGGGGGGCATGGATGAGCAGTTCTTC
CASSLGPRGGMDEQFF
>few|TRBD1|TRBV6-2/TRBV6-3|TRBJ1-2
TGTGCCAGCAGTTACACCCCAGGACAGGACCCCTATGGCTACACCTTC
CASSYTPGQDPYGYTF
>few|TRBD1|TRBV4-2|TRBJ1-6
TGTGCCAGCAGCCAAGATCCGGTCGGGGGACAGGGTAATTCACCCCTCCACTTT
CASSQDPVGGQGNSPLHF
>few|-|TRBV6-2/TRBV6-3|TRBJ1-1
TGTGCCAGCAGTTACTCGATTTCCGCTGAAGCTTTCTTT
CASSYSISAEAFF
>-|-|TRBV29-1|TRBJ2-5
TGCAGCGCAGAAACAGGCAACCAAGAGACCCAGTACTTC
CSAETGNQETQYF
>few|-|TRBV6-5|TRBJ2-1
TGTGCCAGCAGTTTCACAGGGATGGCGGATGAGCAGTTCTTC
CASSFTGMADEQFF
>-|-|TRBV6-6|TRBJ1-3
TGTGCCAGCAAGATCGGACAGTCTTTTATTGGAAACACCATATATTTT
CASKIGQSFIGNTIYF
>-|-|TRBV7-3|TRBJ2-1
TGTGCCAGCAGCTTAACGGGGCGCGGAGGCGATGAGCAGTTCTTC
CASSLTGRGGDEQFF
>-|-|TRBV9|TRBJ2-1
TGTGCCAGCAACATGGGGGGGCCATCTGAGCAGTTCTTC
CASNMGGPSEQFF
>few|-|TRBV20-1|TRBJ1-2
TGCAGTGCTGGAGGGGGTAACTATGGCTACACCTTC
CSAGGGNYGYTF
>few|TRBD2|TRBV2|TRBJ2-7
TGTGCCAGCAGTGAACGATCGAGCGGGGCCTACGAGCAGTACTTC
CASSERSSGAYEQYF
>many|-|TRBV15|TRBJ1-5
TGTGCCACCAGCAGAGATAATCAGCCCCAGCATTTT
CATSRDNQPQHF
>few|-|TRBV4-3|TRBJ2-7
TGCGCCAGCAGCCAAGATCTAGACAGAACCTACGAGCAGTACTTC
CASSQDLDRTYEQYF
>many|-|TRBV12-3/TRBV12-4|TRBJ2-7
TGTGCCAGCAGTCCCGACGGGGACGAGCAGTACTTC
CASSPDGDEQYF
>few|-|TRBV20-1|TRBJ2-5
TGCAGTGCTAGAATGGGTACTAGTTCTCGGGCCCAGTACTTC
CSARMGTSSRAQYF
>-|-|TRBV4-1|TRBJ2-2
TGCGCCAGCAGCCAAGAGAGGGCGCGGGGACTCTCCCGATCCCTTCCCGGGGAGCTGTTTTTT
CASSQERARGLSRSLPGELFF
>-|TRBD1|TRBV10-3|TRBJ1-1
TGTGCCATTGGAACAGGGGATTCTATGAACACTGAAGCTTTCTTT
CAIGTGDSMNTEAFF
>-|-|TRBV7-9|TRBJ2-2
TGTGCCAGCAGCTCCGGGACACCGACCGGGGAGCTGTTTTTT
CASSSGTPTGELFF
>-|-|TRBV7-6|TRBJ2-2
TGTGCCAGCAGCTTAGCCCCGAAAGGTGCCGGGGAGCTGTTTTTT
CASSLAPKGAGELFF
>few|TRBD2|TRBV20-1|TRBJ2-5
TGCAGTGCTAGTATGGGGGGGTGGCAAGAGACCCAGTACTTC
CSASMGGWQETQYF
>-|-|TRBV4-1|TRBJ2-1
TGCGCCAGCAGCCAAGATAGAACCCCAAGCTCCTACAATGAGCAGTTCTTC
CASSQDRTPSSYNEQFF
>many|TRBD2|TRBV10-3|TRBJ2-5
TGTGCCATAACCGGGGGGGCCGGAGAGACCCAGTACTTC
CAITGGAGETQYF
>few|TRBD1|TRBV6-6|TRBJ2-2
TGTGCCAGCAGTTCCGCCGACAGGGCGGGTAGCGGGGAGCTGTTTTTT
CASSSADRAGSGELFF
>few|TRBD1|TRBV20-1|TRBJ1-1
TGCAGTGCTAGAGTGAGGGACAGACTATACACTGAAGCTTTCTTT
CSARVRDRLYTEAFF
>many|-|TRBV5-1|TRBJ2-3
TGCGCCAGCAGCTTGGTTTCCGGGGGACGGGATACGCAGTATTTT
CASSLVSGGRDTQYF
>few|-|TRBV7-9|TRBJ1-2
TGTGCCAGCAGCTTGTTTGAGGGCAGCCCCTATGGCTACACCTTC
CASSLFEGSPYGYTF
>few|-|TRBV2|TRBJ1-2
TGTGCCAGCAGTGAAGGTCCGGGGGGGGCCTACAACTATGGCTACACCTTC
CASSEGPGGAYNYGYTF
>-|-|TRBV9|TRBJ2-3
TGTGCCAGCAGCGTTGCCGGGACCCGGCCCCATACGCAGTATTTT
CASSVAGTRPHTQYF
>-|-|TRBV6-2/TRBV6-3|TRBJ2-1
TGTGCCAGCAGTTACTCGACTAGCTACAATGAGCAGTTCTTC
CASSYSTSYNEQFF
>-|TRBD1|TRBV6-2/TRBV6-3|TRBJ1-5
TGTGCCAGCAGGCAAGCCGGGACAGAGTATCAGCCCCAGCATTTT
CASRQAGTEYQPQHF
>few|-|TRBV20-1|TRBJ2-2
TGCAGTGCTAGAGATCCCCGGGCCGGGGAGCTGTTTTTT
CSARDPRAGELFF
>-|-|TRBV12-3/TRBV12-4|TRBJ2-1
TGTGCCAGCAGCGGGACTCCTCCTGGGTCCTACAATGAGCAGTTCTTC
CASSGTPPGSYNEQFF
>-|-|TRBV12-3/TRBV12-4|TRBJ2-1
TGTGCCAGCAGTTTGGATCTGGACTTGGGGGAGCAGTTCTTC
CASSLDLDLGEQFF
>few|TRBD1|TRBV7-8|TRBJ2-6
TGTGCCAGCATCCCCTACAGGGGATACTCTGGGGCCAACGTCCTGACTTTC
CASIPYRGYSGANVLTF